A single sample is the source of the 10 T cell receptor beta chains below, sequenced in a study of cytomegalovirus exposure and HLA in healthy donors. Sequencing used immunoSEQ multiplex PCR; TCRdb keeps in-frame clones, though not all of them. In the table there are approximately 200,000 clones, about 81% of which are singletons. The sequenced sample consisted of PBMCs. The receptors come from a woman in her twenties or thirties in good health and CMV-seronegative.

This clone was picked up one time. The chain is built from TRBV30 and TRBJ1-5; unclear D gene. This CDR3 spans 12 amino acids. Germline assignment: CDR1 GTSNPN and CDR2 SVGIG (reference sequence). The V end was cut by 1 base, the J end by 11 bases, with 12 bases between. In nucleotides, the CDR3 is TGTGCCTGGAGTGAAGCCGAGGCCACCCAGCATTTT. Translating it yields CAWSEAEATQHF.

V gene TRBV27 combines with J gene TRBJ2-2; TRBD2 agrees at 7 bases. The CDR3 has 14 amino acids. V gave up 8 bases and J gave up 5 bases; unmatched junction bases: 8. CDR1 and CDR2 from the germline V gene are MNHEY and SMNVEV (reference sequence). In DNA, the CDR3 is TGTGCCAGCTTTCCCGGGGAGGGGACCGGGGAGCTGTTTTTT. It yields the protein CASFPGEGTGELFF.

This clone came up a few times. CDR3 region: CATDRGPDTQYF. The CDR3 DNA reads TGTGCCACCGACAGGGGGCCAGATACGCAGTATTTT. The chain is built from TRBV2 and TRBJ2-3, with 10 bases that match TRBD1. The CDR3 consists of 12 residues. CDR1 SNHLY and CDR2 FYNNEI come from the germline V gene. The trim removed 10 bases at V and 4 bases at J, leaving 2 bases unmatched. The full variable domain, in which reference TRBV2 and TRBJ2-3 provide the parts outside the CDR3, is EPEVTQTPSHQVTQMGQEVILRCVPISNHLYFYWYRQILGQKVEFLVSFYNNEISEKSEIFDDQFSVERPDGSNFTLKIRSTKLEDSAMYFCATDRGPDTQYFGPGTRLTVL.

This chain links TRBV7-9 with TRBJ2-1; 10 positions match TRBD1. CDR1 and CDR2 from the germline V gene are SEHNR and FQNEAQ (reference sequence). This CDR3 spans 15 amino acids. The trim removed 6 bases at V and 10 bases at J, leaving 12 bases unmatched. The CDR3 region is CASRNDRGPYREQFF. DNA of the CDR3: TGTGCCAGCAGAAATGACAGGGGGCCTTACAGGGAGCAGTTCTTC. The complete variable domain, with remaining parts taken from reference TRBV7-9 and TRBJ2-1, reads DTGVSQNPRHKITKRGQNVTFRCDPISEHNRLYWYRQTLGQGPEFLTYFQNEAQLEKSRLLSDRFSAERPKGSFSTLEIQRTEQGDSAMYLCASRNDRGPYREQFFGPGTRLTVL.

The chain is built from TRBV7-2 and TRBJ2-7; TRBD1 might be the D (6 bases). This CDR3 contains 16 residues. V was trimmed by 3 bases and J by 2 bases, leaving 17 bases between them. From germline, CDR1 is SGHTA and CDR2 FQGNSA. Here the CDR3 DNA reads TGTGCCAGCAGCTTGGGGCCTGGACAGCGCACCTACGAGCAGTACTTC. Translating gives CASSLGPGQRTYEQYF.

V is TRBV6-6 and J is TRBJ1-5, with D unresolved. V shed 6 bases and J shed 3 bases, with 15 bases lying between them. The germline CDR1 and CDR2 sequences are MNHNY and SVGAGI (reference sequence). The CDR3 contains 15 residues. The CDR3 nucleotides read TGTGCCAGCAGATCTTACGAACGGGACAATCAGCCCCAGCATTTT. Residues: CASRSYERDNQPQHF.

This chain links TRBV5-1 with TRBJ2-7; D possibly corresponds to TRBD1 (5 bases). CDR1 is SGHRS and CDR2 is YFSETQ in the germline V gene. The CDR3 consists of 15 residues. Deletions cut 0 bases from V and 7 bases from J, with 17 bases between. The DNA of the CDR3 is TGCGCCAGCAGCTTGGAGAGTCAGGGATTCGGAGAGCAGTACTTC. Translated, it gives CASSLESQGFGEQYF.

The V and J genes are TRBV11-2 and TRBJ2-5, with D unclear. The CDR3 sequence is 12 residues long. V was pared by 5 bases and J by 4 bases, with 8 bases between. Germline lookup yields CDR1 SGHAT and CDR2 FQNNGV. The CDR3 coding sequence is TGTGCCAGCAGCCGAGAGGTAGAGACCCAGTACTTC. It translates to CASSREVETQYF.

For this clone: The same CDR3 arises from other DNA sequences in this sample as well. This sequence joins TRBV5-1 and TRBJ2-1, with 10 bases lining up with TRBD2. J was trimmed by 4 bases and V by 2 bases; bases with no gene match: 3. The CDR3 contains 15 residues. CDR1 and CDR2 from the germline V gene are SGHRS and YFSETQ. The CDR3 nucleotides are TGCGCCAGCAGCTTAGCTAGCGGGAGTTACAATGAGCAGTTCTTC. Amino acid sequence: CASSLASGSYNEQFF.

The chain has TRBV10-1 and TRBJ2-1; 8 bases match TRBD2. V lost 2 bases, J lost 4 bases, and 4 bases stayed unmatched. This CDR3 is built from 15 residues. From germline, CDR1 is WNHNN and CDR2 SYGVQD (reference sequence). DNA of the CDR3: TGCGCCAGCAGTGAGGCTACTAGCGGTTACAATGAGCAGTTCTTC. This sequence encodes CASSEATSGYNEQFF.